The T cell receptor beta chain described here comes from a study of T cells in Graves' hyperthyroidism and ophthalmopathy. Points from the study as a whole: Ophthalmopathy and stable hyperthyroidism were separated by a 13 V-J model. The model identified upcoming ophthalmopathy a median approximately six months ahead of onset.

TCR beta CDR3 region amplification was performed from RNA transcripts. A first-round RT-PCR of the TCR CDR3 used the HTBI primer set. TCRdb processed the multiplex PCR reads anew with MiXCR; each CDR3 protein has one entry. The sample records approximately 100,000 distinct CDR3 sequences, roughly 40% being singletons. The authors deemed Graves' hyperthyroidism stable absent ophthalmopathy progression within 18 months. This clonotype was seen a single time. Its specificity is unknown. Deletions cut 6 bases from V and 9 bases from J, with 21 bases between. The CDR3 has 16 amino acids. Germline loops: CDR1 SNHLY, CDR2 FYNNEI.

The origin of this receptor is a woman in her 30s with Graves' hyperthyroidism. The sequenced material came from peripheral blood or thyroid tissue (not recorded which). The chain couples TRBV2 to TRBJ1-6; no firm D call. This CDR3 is CASRGWASRNFSPLHF. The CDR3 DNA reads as TGTGCCAGCAGGGGCTGGGCTAGTCGGAACTTTTCACCCCTCCACTTT.